These T cell receptor beta chains were read from a single sample in a study of blood T cell repertoires in COVID-19. The assay was immunoSEQ multiplex PCR, and TCRdb's table has in-frame clones only and misses some. Of 150,000 to 200,000 clones listed, roughly nine tenths were seen once; the top ten hold roughly 9.8%. Sample: peripheral blood. The receptors originated from a woman in her fifties or sixties with COVID-19, enrolled during active disease. The CDR3 runs from the conserved cysteine through the conserved F or W. Each record gives: V gene, D gene, J gene, clone size, CDR3 DNA, CDR3 protein. The D gene is left open where the match is weak. Clone size is not always given. Where it is, it says once, few, many or a class for expanded clones.

>TRBV18|TRBD2|TRBJ2-7|-
TGTGCCAGCTCACCAAACCCGGGGACTAGCGGGAGCCGAGAGCAGTACTTC
CASSPNPGTSGSREQYF
>TRBV9|-|TRBJ2-2|-
TGTGCCAGCAGCGTAGGACAGATCAACACCGGGGAGCTGTTTTTT
CASSVGQINTGELFF
>TRBV6-5|-|TRBJ1-5|-
TGTGCCAGCTTTTCGACTGGATACGATCAGCCCCAGCATTTT
CASFSTGYDQPQHF
>TRBV7-2|TRBD2|TRBJ2-2|-
TGTGCCAGCAGCTTAGCTCCAGCGGGAAACACCGGGGAGCTGTTTTTT
CASSLAPAGNTGELFF
>TRBV5-1|-|TRBJ1-2|-
TGCGCCAGCAGCCCTGGACAGCTCTTTAACTATGGCTACACCTTC
CASSPGQLFNYGYTF
>TRBV15|TRBD2|TRBJ2-1|-
TGTGCCACCAGCAGCGGGACTAGCGGGAGCGATGAGCAGTTCTTC
CATSSGTSGSDEQFF
>TRBV10-3|TRBD2|TRBJ2-3|-
TGTGCCATCAGTGCGCTAGCGGGAGGGCCGGGCACAGATACGCAGTATTTT
CAISALAGGPGTDTQYF
>TRBV28|-|TRBJ1-3|few
TGTGCCAGCAGTCCACACGGAAACACCATATATTTT
CASSPHGNTIYF
>TRBV3-1/TRBV3-2|TRBD2|TRBJ2-1|-
TGTGCCAGCAGCCCCGGGGCTCTAGCGGGAGCTTGGAATGAGCAGTTCTTC
CASSPGALAGAWNEQFF
>TRBV7-2|TRBD1|TRBJ1-1|-
TGTGCCAGCAGCCGTGATAGACAGGGAGGGAACACTGAAGCTTTCTTT
CASSRDRQGGNTEAFF
>TRBV19|TRBD1|TRBJ1-1|-
TGTGCCAGTAGTTTCAACAGGGGTGGTTCCACTGAAGCTTTCTTT
CASSFNRGGSTEAFF
>TRBV6-5|-|TRBJ2-5|-
TGTGCCAGCAGTTACTCGACGCCCGGGGATGGAGAGACCCAGTACTTC
CASSYSTPGDGETQYF
>TRBV5-4|-|TRBJ2-5|-
TGTGCCAGCAGCTTGGCCGGGGTGGAGACCCAGTACTTC
CASSLAGVETQYF
>TRBV4-1|-|TRBJ1-4|-
TGCGCCAGCAGCCAAGGGGGCAGTAATGAAAAACTGTTTTTT
CASSQGGSNEKLFF
>TRBV10-1|TRBD1|TRBJ2-5|-
TGCGCCAGCAGCCCACAGGGGTCAGGGGAGACCCAGTACTTC
CASSPQGSGETQYF
>TRBV7-6|TRBD1|TRBJ1-1|-
TGTGCCAGCAGCTTAGGACAGGGTCAACGGAGCACTGAAGCTTTCTTT
CASSLGQGQRSTEAFF
>TRBV20-1|-|TRBJ2-1|-
TGCAGTGCTAGTTACAGGGCCAATGAGCAGTTCTTC
CSASYRANEQFF
>TRBV7-9|-|TRBJ2-1|once
TGTGCCAGCAGCCGGAGTAGCAATGAGCAGTTCTTC
CASSRSSNEQFF
>TRBV21-1|-|TRBJ1-5|once
TGTGCCAGCAGCAAAGTAAGGCGGGTTCGGCATCAGCCCCAGCATTTT
CASSKVRRVRHQPQHF
>TRBV6-5|-|TRBJ1-2|once
TGTGCCAGCAGTCTTACTATGGGGGGGGGCTACACCTTC
CASSLTMGGGYTF
>TRBV24-1|TRBD2|TRBJ2-7|-
TGTGCCACCAGCGGGGGGACCTCTGGGGAGCAGTACTTC
CATSGGTSGEQYF
>TRBV19|-|TRBJ1-5|-
TGTGGGGCAGGGGTCAATCAGCCCCAGCATTTT
CGAGVNQPQHF
>TRBV4-3|-|TRBJ1-3|-
TGCGCCAGCAGCCAATCACCCCTGGACAGAAGCTCTGGAAACACCATATATTTT
CASSQSPLDRSSGNTIYF
>TRBV7-3|-|TRBJ2-2|-
TGTGCCAGCAGCTTAAGAGATGCTAGCGCGAACACCGGGGAGCTGTTTTTT
CASSLRDASANTGELFF
>TRBV4-1|TRBD1|TRBJ1-4|-
TGCGCCAGCAGCCAAGAAGCAGGGGGAAATGAAAAACTGTTTTTT
CASSQEAGGNEKLFF
>TRBV7-9|-|TRBJ2-7|-
TGTGCCAGCAGCTTAAAGGACAGCGTCACCTACGAGCAGTACTTC
CASSLKDSVTYEQYF
>TRBV7-3|TRBD2|TRBJ2-7|-
TGTGCCAGCAGCCCTAGCGGGACTGCCTCCTACGAGCAGTACTTC
CASSPSGTASYEQYF
>TRBV6-5|-|TRBJ2-7|-
TGTGCCAGCACCCCTTCGGGGGAGTACGAGCAGTACTTC
CASTPSGEYEQYF
>TRBV4-3|TRBD1|TRBJ2-7|-
TGCGCCAGCAGCCAAGATGCCCCTGGGGACAGGGGATACGAGCAGTACTTC
CASSQDAPGDRGYEQYF
>TRBV5-1|TRBD1|TRBJ1-2|-
TGCGCCAGCAGCCCAGAACAGGGGTTTCGGGATGGCTACACCTTC
CASSPEQGFRDGYTF
>TRBV19|-|TRBJ1-5|-
TGTGCCAGTAACGGGTTGCGTAATCAGCCCCAGCATTTT
CASNGLRNQPQHF
>TRBV9|-|TRBJ1-1|-
TGTGCCAGCAGCGTAGGATATGAGCTCACTGAAGCTTTCTTT
CASSVGYELTEAFF
>TRBV19|-|TRBJ2-5|-
TGTGCCAGTAGTTTACCCAACGCGAGAGAGACCCAGTACTTC
CASSLPNARETQYF
>TRBV7-8|-|TRBJ2-7|-
TGTGCCAGCAGCCTAACCTACGAGCAGTACTTC
CASSLTYEQYF
>TRBV7-9|-|TRBJ2-1|few
TGTGCCAGCAGCTTAAGTAGTACCTACAATGAGCAGTTCTTC
CASSLSSTYNEQFF
>TRBV18|TRBD1|TRBJ1-1|-
TGTGCCAGCTCACCGGGGACAGGGGGTTTAAGGAACACTGAAGCTTTCTTT
CASSPGTGGLRNTEAFF
>TRBV6-5|-|TRBJ1-1|few
TGTGCCAGCAGTTACGGACAGCTGAACACTGAAGCTTTCTTT
CASSYGQLNTEAFF
>TRBV3-1/TRBV3-2|TRBD2|TRBJ2-1|-
TGTGCCAGCAGCCAAGTGACTAGCGGAAGCTCCTACAATGAGCAGTTCTTC
CASSQVTSGSSYNEQFF
>TRBV3-1/TRBV3-2|-|TRBJ2-1|-
TGTGCCAGCAGCCAAGATAGTCCCGTAGTGAATGAGCAGTTCTTC
CASSQDSPVVNEQFF
>TRBV20-1|TRBD1|TRBJ1-5|once
TGCAGTGCTAGTAGGGACAGTGCGAATCAGCCCCAGCATTTT
CSASRDSANQPQHF
>TRBV10-1|TRBD1|TRBJ2-2|once
TGCGCCAGCAGGGAGACAGGGTCCGGGGAGCTGTTTTTT
CASRETGSGELFF
>TRBV7-2|-|TRBJ2-7|-
TGTGCCAGCAGCTTAGGGCCCGGAGGAGTGGGCGAGCAGTACTTC
CASSLGPGGVGEQYF
>TRBV11-3|-|TRBJ2-5|once
TGTGCCAGCAGTCACCGGGGCCAAGAGACCCAGTACTTC
CASSHRGQETQYF
>TRBV6-2/TRBV6-3|-|TRBJ2-1|-
TGTGCCAGCAGTTTCGGGGTCTCCTACAATGAGCAGTTCTTC
CASSFGVSYNEQFF
>TRBV18|-|TRBJ1-2|-
TGTGCCAGCTCACCGACAGTAAGGGCTCATGGCTACACCTTC
CASSPTVRAHGYTF
>TRBV6-2/TRBV6-3|-|TRBJ1-4|-
TGTGCCAGCAGTTACTCGACCCTACAGCTATTACCAACTAATGAAAAACTGTTTTTT
CASSYSTLQLLPTNEKLFF
>TRBV5-1|-|TRBJ2-5|-
TGCGCCAGCAGACGAGATGAACCCGAAGAGACCCAGTACTTC
CASRRDEPEETQYF
>TRBV21-1|-|TRBJ1-3|-
TGTGCCAGCAGTGGAGCGGTACACGCACGAAACACCATATATTTT
CASSGAVHARNTIYF
>TRBV19|-|TRBJ2-1|-
TGTGCCTCCCAGGGGGGCTCCTACAATGAGCAGTTCTTC
CASQGGSYNEQFF
>TRBV21-1|-|TRBJ2-3|-
TGTGCCAGCAGCCCGAAGCGGGAGGGCAACACAGATACGCAGTATTTT
CASSPKREGNTDTQYF
>TRBV9|-|TRBJ2-3|-
TGTGCCAGCAGCGTACCGGGGGGCACAGATACGCAGTATTTT
CASSVPGGTDTQYF
>TRBV6-5|TRBD1|TRBJ2-7|-
TGTGCCAGCACTCCGACAGGGGGCTCCTACGAGCAGTACTTC
CASTPTGGSYEQYF
>TRBV9|TRBD2|TRBJ2-7|-
TGTGCCAGCAGCGTAGGGGCGGGAGTCCCTTACGAGCAGTACTTC
CASSVGAGVPYEQYF